These T cell receptor beta chains were read from a single sample in a study of breast tumors, draining lymph nodes, adjacent tissues. TCRdb re-called the multiplex PCR reads through MiXCR, storing one row per CDR3 protein. The table includes approximately 210,000 distinct CDR3 sequences, approximately 30% detected once. Sequenced: axillary lymph node tissue. These receptors all stem from a female donor with breast cancer. Some clones in this sample may be carry-over from other donors' samples. Both conserved end residues are part of each CDR3. The order of the fields is D gene, J gene, V gene, clone size, CDR3 protein, CDR3 DNA. The D gene is left open where the match is weak. Clone size is stated in some rows and not others, as once, few, many or a class when expanded.

D gene: NA
J gene: TRBJ1-6
V gene: TRBV30
clone size: many
CDR3 protein: CAWSGFGDSPLHF
CDR3 DNA: TGTGCCTGGAGTGGGTTCGGGGACTCACCCCTCCACTTT

D gene: TRBD1
J gene: TRBJ1-5
V gene: TRBV6-6
clone size: many
CDR3 protein: CASSLASDRVPQPQHF
CDR3 DNA: TGTGCCAGCAGCCTCGCCTCGGACAGGGTGCCACAGCCCCAGCATTTT

D gene: TRBD2
J gene: TRBJ2-2
V gene: TRBV24-1
clone size: NA
CDR3 protein: CATSDHLAGGDTGELFF
CDR3 DNA: TGTGCCACCAGTGATCATTTAGCGGGAGGTGATACCGGGGAGCTGTTTTTT

D gene: TRBD2
J gene: TRBJ2-7
V gene: TRBV7-9
clone size: many
CDR3 protein: CASSPLAKSYEQYF
CDR3 DNA: TGTGCCAGCAGCCCACTAGCGAAATCCTACGAGCAGTACTTC

D gene: NA
J gene: TRBJ2-7
V gene: TRBV2
clone size: many
CDR3 protein: CAARRGETYEQYF
CDR3 DNA: TGTGCCGCCCGGAGGGGGGAGACCTACGAGCAGTACTTC

D gene: NA
J gene: TRBJ1-6
V gene: TRBV6-1
clone size: many
CDR3 protein: CATRQHNSPLHF
CDR3 DNA: TGTGCCACCCGACAGCATAATTCACCCCTCCACTTT

D gene: NA
J gene: TRBJ2-3
V gene: TRBV7-2
clone size: NA
CDR3 protein: CASSPGPATDTQYF
CDR3 DNA: TGTGCCAGCAGCCCCGGACCAGCCACAGATACGCAGTATTTT

D gene: NA
J gene: TRBJ1-2
V gene: TRBV13
clone size: once
CDR3 protein: CASSNRQSHSYTF
CDR3 DNA: TGTGCCAGCAGCAACCGACAGAGTCACTCCTACACCTTC

D gene: TRBD1
J gene: TRBJ2-1
V gene: TRBV29-1
clone size: many
CDR3 protein: CSVESRGQGYGEQFF
CDR3 DNA: TGCAGCGTTGAAAGCAGAGGACAGGGGTATGGTGAGCAGTTCTTC

D gene: TRBD1
J gene: TRBJ1-2
V gene: TRBV6-6
clone size: many
CDR3 protein: CASSPPRDRRDGYTF
CDR3 DNA: TGTGCCAGCAGTCCGCCCCGGGACAGGCGGGATGGCTACACCTTC

D gene: TRBD2
J gene: TRBJ2-3
V gene: TRBV11-2
clone size: many
CDR3 protein: CASSLTAGSTDTQYF
CDR3 DNA: TGTGCCAGCAGCTTAACAGCGGGGAGCACAGATACGCAGTATTTT

D gene: NA
J gene: TRBJ2-2
V gene: TRBV5-6
clone size: many
CDR3 protein: CASSLRDYFTGELFF
CDR3 DNA: TGTGCCAGCAGCTTGCGGGATTACTTCACCGGGGAGCTGTTTTTT

D gene: NA
J gene: TRBJ2-3
V gene: TRBV6-4
clone size: many
CDR3 protein: CASSLGEATDTQYF
CDR3 DNA: TGTGCCAGCAGTTTGGGGGAGGCCACAGATACGCAGTATTTT

D gene: TRBD2
J gene: TRBJ2-3
V gene: TRBV25-1
clone size: NA
CDR3 protein: CARGTRSTDTQYF
CDR3 DNA: TGTGCTAGGGGGACTAGAAGCACAGATACGCAGTATTTT

D gene: TRBD1
J gene: TRBJ2-7
V gene: TRBV5-5
clone size: many
CDR3 protein: CASSFRRDRGLYEQYF
CDR3 DNA: TGTGCCAGCAGCTTTAGGCGGGACAGGGGGTTATACGAGCAGTACTTC

D gene: TRBD1
J gene: TRBJ2-3
V gene: TRBV28
clone size: NA
CDR3 protein: CASNIDRGMSDTQYF
CDR3 DNA: TGTGCCAGCAATATAGACAGGGGGATGTCAGATACGCAGTATTTT

D gene: TRBD1
J gene: TRBJ1-3
V gene: TRBV7-9
clone size: NA
CDR3 protein: CASSQDPGGQGNTIYF
CDR3 DNA: TGTGCCAGCAGCCAAGACCCAGGGGGCCAAGGAAACACCATATATTTT

D gene: TRBD2
J gene: TRBJ2-3
V gene: TRBV14
clone size: many
CDR3 protein: CASSGGGDGTDTQYF
CDR3 DNA: TGTGCCAGCTCGGGAGGGGGGGACGGCACAGATACGCAGTATTTT

D gene: NA
J gene: TRBJ2-1
V gene: TRBV5-1
clone size: many
CDR3 protein: CASSTRQTEQFF
CDR3 DNA: TGCGCCAGCAGCACCCGACAGACTGAGCAGTTCTTC

D gene: NA
J gene: TRBJ2-5
V gene: TRBV11-1
clone size: many
CDR3 protein: CASGVNGRSAETQYF
CDR3 DNA: TGTGCCAGCGGGGTCAACGGGAGATCGGCGGAGACCCAGTACTTC

D gene: NA
J gene: TRBJ2-1
V gene: TRBV12-3/TRBV12-4
clone size: NA
CDR3 protein: CASSPCDKIGGHNEQFF
CDR3 DNA: TGTGCCAGCAGTCCCTGCGACAAAATTGGAGGCCACAATGAGCAGTTCTTC

D gene: TRBD2
J gene: TRBJ2-5
V gene: TRBV25-1
clone size: NA
CDR3 protein: CASSALRTSGRMTQYF
CDR3 DNA: TGTGCCAGCAGTGCTCTTCGGACTAGCGGTAGGATGACCCAGTACTTC

D gene: TRBD2
J gene: TRBJ2-3
V gene: TRBV29-1
clone size: NA
CDR3 protein: CSVGGTSGTDTQYF
CDR3 DNA: TGCAGCGTAGGGGGGACTAGCGGCACAGATACGCAGTATTTT

D gene: NA
J gene: TRBJ2-7
V gene: TRBV12-3/TRBV12-4
clone size: NA
CDR3 protein: CASQFGTEQYF
CDR3 DNA: TGTGCCAGCCAGTTCGGGACCGAGCAGTACTTC

D gene: TRBD1
J gene: TRBJ1-4
V gene: TRBV24-1
clone size: NA
CDR3 protein: CATARRTGVTNEKLFF
CDR3 DNA: TGTGCCACCGCCCGCAGAACAGGGGTTACTAATGAAAAACTGTTTTTT

D gene: NA
J gene: TRBJ1-1
V gene: TRBV18
clone size: NA
CDR3 protein: CASSPRTALGGTEAFF
CDR3 DNA: TGTGCCAGCTCACCCAGGACAGCCCTTGGGGGCACTGAAGCTTTCTTT

D gene: NA
J gene: TRBJ2-7
V gene: TRBV12-3/TRBV12-4
clone size: many
CDR3 protein: CASRQDRTTPEQYF
CDR3 DNA: TGTGCCAGCAGACAAGATAGGACTACTCCCGAGCAGTACTTC

D gene: NA
J gene: TRBJ2-1
V gene: TRBV6-6
clone size: NA
CDR3 protein: CASSHRLQEGNEQFF
CDR3 DNA: TGTGCCAGCAGCCACAGGCTGCAGGAGGGGAATGAGCAGTTCTTC

D gene: NA
J gene: TRBJ2-2
V gene: TRBV25-1
clone size: many
CDR3 protein: CASSEYRRSGELFF
CDR3 DNA: TGTGCCAGCAGTGAATATCGCAGATCCGGGGAGCTGTTTTTT

D gene: NA
J gene: TRBJ2-7
V gene: TRBV4-3
clone size: many
CDR3 protein: CASSQDPGSSYEQYF
CDR3 DNA: TGCGCCAGCAGCCAAGATCCAGGGAGCTCCTACGAGCAGTACTTC

D gene: TRBD1
J gene: TRBJ1-2
V gene: TRBV29-1
clone size: once
CDR3 protein: CSLVGQGGSGYTF
CDR3 DNA: TGCAGCTTGGTGGGACAGGGGGGTAGTGGCTACACCTTC

D gene: TRBD1
J gene: TRBJ2-7
V gene: TRBV10-3
clone size: many
CDR3 protein: CAISGQGSYEQYF
CDR3 DNA: TGTGCCATCAGTGGACAGGGCTCCTACGAGCAGTACTTC

D gene: NA
J gene: TRBJ1-3
V gene: TRBV9
clone size: NA
CDR3 protein: CASSPGQGMGNTIYF
CDR3 DNA: TGTGCCAGCAGCCCCGGGCAGGGGATGGGAAACACCATATATTTT

D gene: NA
J gene: TRBJ1-6
V gene: TRBV6-5
clone size: many
CDR3 protein: CASSYPIPDSPLHF
CDR3 DNA: TGTGCCAGCAGTTACCCGATCCCGGATTCACCCCTCCACTTT

D gene: NA
J gene: TRBJ1-3
V gene: TRBV7-3
clone size: many
CDR3 protein: CASSLGGAAAGNTIYF
CDR3 DNA: TGTGCCAGCAGCTTAGGGGGGGCCGCGGCTGGAAACACCATATATTTT

D gene: TRBD2
J gene: TRBJ2-5
V gene: TRBV5-1
clone size: many
CDR3 protein: CASSLTSGTKTQYF
CDR3 DNA: TGCGCCAGCAGCTTGACTAGCGGGACAAAGACCCAGTACTTC

D gene: NA
J gene: TRBJ1-4
V gene: TRBV20-1
clone size: NA
CDR3 protein: CSAREGGEKLFF
CDR3 DNA: TGCAGTGCTCGGGAGGGGGGCGAAAAACTGTTTTTT

D gene: NA
J gene: TRBJ1-3
V gene: TRBV9
clone size: many
CDR3 protein: CASSVMASSGNTIYF
CDR3 DNA: TGTGCCAGCAGCGTAATGGCGAGCTCTGGAAACACCATATATTTT

D gene: NA
J gene: TRBJ1-2
V gene: TRBV7-9
clone size: many
CDR3 protein: CASSLLAEDGYTF
CDR3 DNA: TGTGCCAGCAGCTTATTGGCAGAAGATGGCTACACCTTC

D gene: TRBD2
J gene: TRBJ2-7
V gene: TRBV7-3
clone size: many
CDR3 protein: CASSQGGGYEQYF
CDR3 DNA: TGTGCCAGCAGCCAGGGCGGGGGCTACGAGCAGTACTTC

D gene: TRBD2
J gene: TRBJ2-1
V gene: TRBV29-1
clone size: many
CDR3 protein: CSVVSAGGIHEQFF
CDR3 DNA: TGCAGCGTTGTATCCGCGGGAGGGATCCATGAGCAGTTCTTC

D gene: NA
J gene: TRBJ1-4
V gene: TRBV4-2
clone size: many
CDR3 protein: CASSQGGGNEKLFF
CDR3 DNA: TGTGCCAGCAGCCAAGGAGGGGGTAATGAAAAACTGTTTTTT

D gene: TRBD2
J gene: TRBJ2-2
V gene: TRBV24-1
clone size: NA
CDR3 protein: CASSLDPAGGSGELFF
CDR3 DNA: TGTGCCAGCAGTTTAGATCCAGCGGGAGGATCCGGGGAGCTGTTTTTT

D gene: TRBD1
J gene: TRBJ1-4
V gene: TRBV7-9
clone size: many
CDR3 protein: CASGGLNEANEKLFF
CDR3 DNA: TGTGCCTCAGGGGGGTTGAACGAAGCGAATGAAAAACTGTTTTTT

D gene: NA
J gene: TRBJ1-6
V gene: TRBV2
clone size: many
CDR3 protein: CASKLGAGRNSPLHF
CDR3 DNA: TGTGCCAGCAAATTGGGGGCGGGAAGGAATTCACCCCTCCACTTT